The rows below give T cell receptor beta chains drawn from one sample of a study of blood T cells in healthy people across ages. From the 5' RACE reads, TCRdb called clonotypes with MiXCR, one entry per CDR3 protein. The sample comprises about 1.1 million distinct CDR3 sequences, more than 30% of which are singletons, and around 14% rests with the top ten. Sequencing input: blood. These receptors came from a man between 18 and 35 years old in good health. The CDR3 runs from the conserved cysteine through the conserved F or W. Each record gives: D gene, clone size, J gene, V gene, CDR3 DNA, CDR3 protein. The D gene is left open where the match is weak. Only some rows state a clone size, as once, few, many or a class for expanded clones.

TRBD2 | once | TRBJ2-3 | TRBV20-1 | TGCAGTACCTCCGGAGGGAGGGTAAACACAGATACGCAGTATTTT | CSTSGGRVNTDTQYF
. | once | TRBJ1-2 | TRBV20-1 | TGCAGTGCTAGTGATATCAAACAGAGTGGTGATGGCTACACCTTC | CSASDIKQSGDGYTF
. | . | TRBJ1-4 | TRBV9 | TGTGCCAGCAGCCCCCGTGACGGACGGAGAGGGGAAAAACTGTTTTTT | CASSPRDGRRGEKLFF
. | few | TRBJ1-1 | TRBV13 | TGTGCCAGCAGCTTAGGGCCTGCGGGGGGTGGAACTGAAGCTTTCTTT | CASSLGPAGGGTEAFF
. | . | TRBJ2-3 | TRBV20-1 | TGCAGTGCTAGACCCGGTCGGCGGCTGAGCACAGATACGCAGTATTTT | CSARPGRRLSTDTQYF
TRBD1 | few | TRBJ2-7 | TRBV29-1 | TGCAGCGTTGAAGATCACCCGGGACAGGGCTCCTACGAGCAGTACTTC | CSVEDHPGQGSYEQYF
. | . | TRBJ2-1 | TRBV5-1 | TGCGCCACCTCGTTGGACACCTCCTCCTACAATGAGCAGTTCTTC | CATSLDTSSYNEQFF
. | . | TRBJ1-1 | TRBV2 | TGTGCCAGCAGTGAAGATGGGGTAAACACTGAAGCTTTCTTT | CASSEDGVNTEAFF
. | . | TRBJ2-3 | TRBV14 | TGTGCCAGCAGCCGCGCCACCGATTATCAGGATACGCAGTATTTT | CASSRATDYQDTQYF
. | once | TRBJ2-2 | TRBV12-3/TRBV12-4 | TGTGCCAGCAGCCAAGGAGGAGACGCCGGGGAGCTGTTTTTT | CASSQGGDAGELFF
. | . | TRBJ2-3 | TRBV20-1 | TGCAGTGTACGGGGAAGAGATACGCAGTATTTT | CSVRGRDTQYF
. | . | TRBJ2-1 | TRBV6-1 | TGTGCCAGCAGTGAATACCAGGGGTCCTACAATGAGCAGTTCTTC | CASSEYQGSYNEQFF
. | . | TRBJ1-1 | TRBV20-1 | TGCAGTGCTAGGTACGGCGGCACGAACACTGAAGCTTTCTTT | CSARYGGTNTEAFF
. | few | TRBJ2-1 | TRBV4-1 | TGCGCCAGCAGCCTCTACCGGGACTCCGACAATGAGCAGTTCTTC | CASSLYRDSDNEQFF
. | . | TRBJ2-5 | TRBV14 | TGTGCCAGCAGCCAAGATGGCAAAGGTTGGGGCTCCGAGACCCAGTACTTC | CASSQDGKGWGSETQYF
. | . | TRBJ2-1 | TRBV11-2 | TGTGCCAGCAGCTTCAACAGGGTAAATGAGCAGTTCTTC | CASSFNRVNEQFF
. | many | TRBJ2-3 | TRBV5-1 | TGCGCCAGCAGGGACTTCACAGATACGCAGTATTTT | CASRDFTDTQYF
TRBD2 | . | TRBJ2-1 | TRBV6-2/TRBV6-3 | TGTGCCAGCAGTATAACCGGGACTAGCATCAATGAGCAGTTCTTC | CASSITGTSINEQFF
. | . | TRBJ2-5 | TRBV4-3 | TGCGCCAGCAGCCAAGATAGGTGGGGTAACAATGAGCAGTACTTC | CASSQDRWGNNEQYF
. | . | TRBJ2-5 | TRBV7-9 | TGTGCCAGCAGCTTAACCAGCGTAGCGTTATATGAGCAGTACTTC | CASSLTSVALYEQYF
. | many | TRBJ2-5 | TRBV6-2/TRBV6-3 | TGTGCCAGCAGAAGCCTCACCGCAAAAGTCGAGACCCAGTACTTC | CASRSLTAKVETQYF
. | few | TRBJ2-5 | TRBV6-1 | TGTGCCAGCCCCGTGGAAGCAGGAGAGACCCAGTACTTC | CASPVEAGETQYF
. | . | TRBJ1-2 | TRBV5-1 | TGCGCCAGCAGAGATGGCCTTCCCAGCCGACCTAACTATGGCTACACCTTC | CASRDGLPSRPNYGYTF
. | . | TRBJ2-2 | TRBV6-1 | TGTGCCAGCAGTGTTGAGCTGGACACCGGGGAGCTGTTTTTT | CASSVELDTGELFF
. | few | TRBJ2-4 | TRBV7-3 | TGTGCCAGCAGCCTCGGTCGATCAGCGTCCAAAAACATTCAGTACTTC | CASSLGRSASKNIQYF
. | . | TRBJ2-3 | TRBV5-1 | TGCGCCAGCGCGCGGAGAGCAGCCACAGATACGCAGTATTTT | CASARRAATDTQYF
. | few | TRBJ2-7 | TRBV7-9 | TGTGCCAGCAGCTTTAAGCTATTCGGGGCAGGAGGCTACAATGAGCAGTACTTC | CASSFKLFGAGGYNEQYF
. | many | TRBJ2-1 | TRBV7-2 | TGTGCCTGCGCGCGGGGATACAATGAGCAGTTCTTC | CACARGYNEQFF